The clone carrying this T cell receptor beta chain has ten or more counts. CDR1 and CDR2 from the germline V gene are MNHEY and SVGAGI. V was trimmed by 0 bases and J by 6 bases, leaving 11 bases between them. The length of the CDR3 is 14 residues. This sample was included in a study of blood T cells in healthy people across ages. Combining a sample-barcoded 5' primer with a J-beta primer mix, a second PCR ran for 7 to 11 cycles. TCRdb redid the calling of the 5' RACE reads with MiXCR, one entry per CDR3 protein. The sample gives hundreds of thousands of distinct CDR3 sequences, 32% of which show up once; about 16% is in the top ten.

This sequence joins TRBV6-5 and TRBJ1-2; weak D call: TRBD1 (6 bases). The sequenced sample consisted of blood. This TCR derives from a woman older than 75 in good health. CDR3 amino acids: CASSYSSGQNGYTF. CDR3 nucleotides: TGTGCCAGCAGTTACTCGAGTGGACAGAATGGCTACACCTTC.